These 30 T cell receptor beta chains were sequenced from one sample in a study of blood T cell repertoires in COVID-19. The assay was immunoSEQ multiplex PCR, and TCRdb's table has in-frame clones only and misses some. Of around 280,000 clones listed, 85% to 90% are singletons. The sample consisted of peripheral blood. The receptors were gathered from a man between 65 and 85 years old with acute or convalescent COVID-19.

This clone was counted between two and nine times. The rearrangement links TRBV18 to TRBJ1-4; D possibly corresponds to TRBD1 (6 bases). V shed 5 bases and J shed 3 bases, with 13 bases lying between them. The CDR3 contains 15 residues. The germline V gene has CDR1 KGHSH and CDR2 LQKENI. The CDR3 spells CASSSPGHSNEKLFF. The CDR3 DNA is TGTGCCAGCTCATCTCCGGGACATTCTAATGAAAAACTGTTTTTT.

V and J are TRBV7-8 and TRBJ2-5, with D possibly being TRBD1 (6 bases). Per germline, CDR1 SGHVS and CDR2 FQNEAQ. The CDR3 totals 15 residues. V lost 3 bases and J 0 bases, leaving 11 bases between the germline ends. The CDR3 loop is CASSFPGDNQETQYF. DNA for the CDR3: TGTGCCAGCAGCTTCCCCGGGGACAACCAAGAGACCCAGTACTTC.

The chain employs TRBV24-1 and TRBJ2-3, with D possibly TRBD1 on 5 matching bases. The CDR3 is made up of 16 amino acids. The V end was cut by 4 bases, the J end by 5 bases, with 18 bases between. Per the germline V gene, CDR1 is KGHDR and CDR2 is SFDVKD. CDR3 loop: CATSDLGAGPGDTQYF. The CDR3 DNA reads as TGTGCCACCAGTGACTTAGGGGCAGGCCCGGGAGATACGCAGTATTTT.

The chain employs TRBV2 and TRBJ2-2; perhaps TRBD2 as D (7 bases). V lost 2 bases and J lost 4, with 11 bases in between. The CDR3 is 15 residues long. Looked up from germline, CDR1 is SNHLY and CDR2 is FYNNEI. The CDR3 reads CASSERGGGTGELFF. As DNA, the CDR3 is TGTGCCAGCAGTGAAAGGGGGGGCGGCACCGGGGAGCTGTTTTTT. The full variable domain, in which reference TRBV2 and TRBJ2-2 provide the parts outside the CDR3, is EPEVTQTPSHQVTQMGQEVILRCVPISNHLYFYWYRQILGQKVEFLVSFYNNEISEKSEIFDDQFSVERPDGSNFTLKIRSTKLEDSAMYFCASSERGGGTGELFFGEGSRLTVL.

The rearrangement uses TRBV24-1 and TRBJ2-2; 10 nucleotides match TRBD2. The CDR3 covers 16 residues. Trimming took 1 base from V and 4 from J; bases not matched to a gene: 2. Germline V lookup: CDR1 KGHDR, CDR2 SFDVKD. The CDR3 spells CATSDFLAGATGELFF. DNA for the CDR3: TGTGCCACCAGTGATTTTCTAGCGGGAGCCACCGGGGAGCTGTTTTTT.

J is TRBJ1-5 and V is TRBV6-6; D perhaps matches TRBD1 (5 bases). The germline V gene has CDR1 MNHNY and CDR2 SVGAGI (reference sequence). The CDR3 sequence is 16 residues long. V lost 0 bases and J lost 0, with 9 bases in between. The CDR3 sequence: CASSYSRGGSNQPQHF. The DNA for the CDR3 is TGTGCCAGCAGTTACTCGAGGGGAGGTAGCAATCAGCCCCAGCATTTT.

This chain links TRBV9 with TRBJ2-1; 10 positions agree with TRBD2. Germline-derived CDR1 and CDR2 are SGDLS and YYNGEE. V shed 6 bases and J 5 bases; nucleotides not matched to a gene: 5. The CDR3 runs to 14 residues. CDR3 region: CASTISGGDNEQFF. CDR3 bases: TGTGCCAGCACCATAAGCGGGGGGGACAATGAGCAGTTCTTC.

The genes are TRBV2 and TRBJ1-1, with D possibly being TRBD1 (5 bases). V lost 5 bases and J 0 bases, leaving 7 bases between the germline ends. This CDR3 is 13 amino acids long. Germline V lookup: CDR1 SNHLY, CDR2 FYNNEI. The CDR3 coding sequence is TGTGCCAGCAGTTCGGGGGTGAACACTGAAGCTTTCTTT. Protein product: CASSSGVNTEAFF.

The genes are TRBV11-2 and TRBJ2-2, with unresolved D. The CDR3 consists of 14 residues. The ends were cut back, 5 bases at V and 7 bases at J, with 14 bases in the middle. Germline CDR1 and CDR2: SGHAT and FQNNGV. This chain's CDR3 is CASSHRNTFGELFF. CDR3 nucleotide sequence: TGTGCCAGCAGCCATCGTAACACCTTCGGGGAGCTGTTTTTT.

This chain links TRBV6-4 with TRBJ1-2, with D maybe TRBD1 (6 bases). CDR1 MRHNA and CDR2 SNTAGT come from the germline V gene. The CDR3 runs to 17 residues. Between the trimmed V and J ends, which lost 7 bases and 4 bases, there was a span of 25 bases. The CDR3 DNA reads TGTGCCAGCACCGAAAACGGGGGGCCAAACGGGATCTATGGCTACACCTTC. Translation: CASTENGGPNGIYGYTF.

V is TRBV3-1 (or the pseudogene TRBV3-2) and J is TRBJ1-1; no clear D gene. CDR1 is LGHDT and CDR2 is YNNKEL in the germline V gene (reference sequence). Trimming stripped 3 bases from V and 3 bases from J, with 8 bases between. This CDR3 comprises 13 residues. The CDR3 here is CASSHLGDTEAFF. CDR3 coding DNA: TGTGCCAGCAGCCATCTCGGGGACACTGAAGCTTTCTTT.

The chain combines TRBV7-2 with TRBJ2-1, with a tentative D call TRBD1 (6 bases). V was pared by 4 bases and J by 5 bases, with 12 bases between. This CDR3 has 14 amino acids. Looked up from germline, CDR1 is SGHTA and CDR2 is FQGNSA. The CDR3 sequence: CASSSTQGHNEQFF. DNA for the CDR3: TGTGCCAGCAGCTCAACCCAGGGGCACAATGAGCAGTTCTTC.

The rearrangement links TRBV24-1 to TRBJ2-1; 8 bases align to TRBD1. The trim removed 2 bases at V and 15 bases at J, leaving 5 bases unmatched. This CDR3 contains 12 residues. Germline V CDR1 and CDR2: KGHDR, SFDVKD. The CDR3 sequence: CATSDWTGRPFF. CDR3 in DNA: TGTGCCACCAGTGATTGGACAGGGCGGCCGTTCTTC.

The gene calls are TRBV4-3 and TRBJ1-1, with 9 bases aligning to TRBD1. Germline CDR1 reads LGHNA; CDR2 reads YSLEER. The CDR3 runs to 17 residues. The V and J ends lost 4 bases and 6 bases, in that order; junction bases with no gene match: 15. In nucleotides, the CDR3 is TGCGCCAGCAGCCGAGATGCATCCGGGACAGGGAGGGCTGAAGCTTTCTTT. This encodes CASSRDASGTGRAEAFF.

This clone was found a few times. The chain joins TRBV28 to TRBJ1-5; 8 positions match TRBD1. The CDR3 is 15 amino acids. The J segment lost 6 bases and the V segment lost 5 bases, leaving 9 bases of the junction unmatched. Germline V gene data show CDR1 as MDHEN and CDR2 as SYDVKM. CDR3 nucleotide sequence: TGTGCCAGCAGTGGATATGACAGGGGACGTCAGCCCCAGCATTTT. This sequence encodes CASSGYDRGRQPQHF. The whole variable domain, remainder taken from reference TRBV28 and TRBJ1-5, is DVKVTQSSRYLVKRTGEKVFLECVQDMDHENMFWYRQDPGLGLRLIYFSYDVKMKEKGDIPEGYSVSREKKERFSLILESASTNQTSMYLCASSGYDRGRQPQHFGDGTRLSIL.

The chain uses TRBV18 and TRBJ1-1; no definite D call. In germline, CDR1 is KGHSH, CDR2 LQKENI. This CDR3 comprises 13 residues. Between the trimmed V and J ends, which lost 0 bases and 4 bases, there was a span of 6 bases. In DNA form, the CDR3 reads TGTGCCAGCTCACCACCGAGGGCCACTGAAGCTTTCTTT. It codes for CASSPPRATEAFF.

This rearrangement joins TRBV5-1 to TRBJ2-5, with D possibly TRBD1 on 6 matching bases. The ends were cut back, 5 bases at V and 1 base at J, with 12 bases in the middle. This CDR3 spans 14 amino acids. From germline, CDR1 is SGHRS and CDR2 YFSETQ. For the CDR3, the DNA is TGCGCCAGCAGTACAGGGAACGTCCAAGAGACCCAGTACTTC. Amino acid sequence: CASSTGNVQETQYF.

The rearrangement uses TRBV5-8 and TRBJ2-3, with D perhaps matching TRBD1 (6 bases). This CDR3 has 14 residues. Germline lookup yields CDR1 SGHTS and CDR2 YDEGEE. Trimming left V 2 bases short and J 2 bases short, with 9 bases between. In nucleotides, the CDR3 is TGTGCCAGCAGCTTAGGACAGATCACAGATACGCAGTATTTT. Translating gives CASSLGQITDTQYF.

V and J are TRBV6-5 and TRBJ2-5; D is perhaps TRBD2 (6 bases). Germline-derived CDR1 and CDR2 are MNHEY and SVGAGI. Trimming took 8 bases from V and 5 from J, leaving 18 bases between them. The CDR3 contains 14 residues. Here the CDR3 DNA reads TGTGCCAGCCAACCCGGGGGAACCCGCGAGACCCAGTACTTC. Residues: CASQPGGTRETQYF.

CDR3: CASSRDRNTEAFF. The CDR3, as DNA: TGTGCCAGCAGCCGGGACAGGAACACTGAAGCTTTCTTT. The chain joins TRBV7-9 to TRBJ1-1; 7 nucleotides line up with TRBD1. CDR1 is SEHNR and CDR2 is FQNEAQ in the germline V gene (reference sequence). The CDR3 consists of 13 residues. Trimming cost V 5 bases and J 1 base; bases outside gene matches: 1.

Only a few counts were recorded for this clone. The chain employs TRBV12-3 or TRBV12-4 and TRBJ1-6, with D possibly matching TRBD1 (6 bases). The CDR3 covers 13 residues. The V end was cut by 6 bases, the J end by 10 bases, with 13 bases between. The CDR3 nucleotides are TGTGCCAGCAGGAAGGGGGGGGAATCACCCCTCCACTTT. Protein product: CASRKGGESPLHF.

The V gene is TRBV27, the J gene TRBJ1-6; 8 bases align to TRBD1. Germline CDR1 MNHEY, CDR2 SMNVEV (reference sequence). CDR3 length: 16 residues. V shed 3 bases, J shed 10 bases, and the junction held 11 bases outside the gene matches. The DNA for the CDR3 is TGTGCCAGCAGTTTCGCAGGGGACAGGTGGCGGTCACCCCTCCACTTT. It is translated as CASSFAGDRWRSPLHF.

The chain's CDR3 is CASSETSRTNEKLFF. In DNA form, the CDR3 reads TGTGCCAGCAGTGAAACTAGCAGAACTAATGAAAAACTGTTTTTT. The chain carries TRBV25-1 and TRBJ1-4, with D hard to call. From germline, CDR1 is MGHDK and CDR2 SYGVNS. The CDR3 sequence is 15 residues long. Deletions cut 2 bases from V and 1 base from J, with 8 bases between. The full variable domain, rest sourced from reference TRBV25-1 and TRBJ1-4, is EADIYQTPRYLVIGTGKKITLECSQTMGHDKMYWYQQDPGMELHLIHYSYGVNSTEKGDLSSESTVSRIRTEHFPLTLESARPSHTSQYLCASSETSRTNEKLFFGSGTQLSVL.

The chain links TRBV4-3 to TRBJ1-4; tentatively, D is TRBD1 (6 bases). The V gene lost 3 bases and the J gene lost 0 bases, with 8 bases spanning the gap. CDR1 is LGHNA and CDR2 is YSLEER in the germline V gene. The CDR3 spans 15 residues. The chain's CDR3 is CASSHRTATNEKLFF. CDR3 sequence (DNA): TGCGCCAGCAGCCACCGGACAGCAACTAATGAAAAACTGTTTTTT.

The rearrangement uses TRBV5-4 and TRBJ2-7, with TRBD1 matching over 8 bases. Germline CDR1 SGHNT, CDR2 YYREEE (reference sequence). V lost 3 bases and J lost 2; bases outside the gene matches: 4. This CDR3 comprises 14 residues. CDR3 amino acids: CASSSTGGPYEQYF. The CDR3 DNA sequence: TGTGCCAGCAGCTCAACAGGGGGGCCCTACGAGCAGTACTTC.

The V call is TRBV29-1, the J call TRBJ2-7, with unresolved D. The CDR3 sequence is 11 residues long. Between the trimmed V and J ends, which lost 7 bases and 6 bases, there was a span of 13 bases. Germline V CDR1 and CDR2: SQVTM, ANQGSEA. The CDR3 sequence is CSAHKPPEQYF. The CDR3, as DNA: TGCAGCGCGCATAAGCCGCCCGAGCAGTACTTC.

The count of this clone is one. The genes are TRBV27 and TRBJ2-7, with 7 bases matching TRBD2. The CDR3 loop spans 15 amino acids. With 8 bases clipped from V and 3 bases from J, the junction kept 13 bases outside the gene matches. In germline, CDR1 is MNHEY, CDR2 SMNVEV (reference sequence). The CDR3 sequence is CASALGRGVSYEQYF. DNA for the CDR3: TGTGCCAGCGCCCTAGGGAGGGGAGTAAGCTACGAGCAGTACTTC.

This clone showed up just a few times. The V call is TRBV2, the J call TRBJ2-7; TRBD2 matches at 11 bases. Germline CDR1 reads SNHLY; CDR2 reads FYNNEI. The CDR3 has 15 residues. The J segment lost 5 bases and the V segment lost 5 bases, leaving 8 bases of the junction unmatched. In DNA form, the CDR3 reads TGTGCCAGCAGTAGCCAGACTAGCGGGGTCGACGAGCAGTACTTC. Translated: CASSSQTSGVDEQYF.

V is TRBV6-5 and J is TRBJ1-6, with TRBD1 matching 7 bases. This CDR3 spans 12 amino acids. The V gene's germline CDR1 is MNHEY and CDR2 SVGAGI. V gave up 8 bases and J gave up 7 bases; unmatched junction bases: 2. The CDR3: CASGRGNSPLHF. In DNA, the CDR3 is TGTGCCAGCGGCAGGGGGAATTCACCCCTCCACTTT.

This clone was detected only once. The J gene is TRBJ1-6, the V gene TRBV28; D unclear. V was trimmed by 4 bases and J by 11 bases, leaving 18 bases between them. This CDR3 has 15 residues. Germline loops: CDR1 MDHEN, CDR2 SYDVKM. The CDR3 DNA follows: TGTGCCAGCAGTTATGCCGGCCATCGGGAGACACCCCTCCACTTT. Its translation is CASSYAGHRETPLHF. The whole variable domain, filled in from reference TRBV28 and TRBJ1-6, reads DVKVTQSSRYLVKRTGEKVFLECVQDMDHENMFWYRQDPGLGLRLIYFSYDVKMKEKGDIPEGYSVSREKKERFSLILESASTNQTSMYLCASSYAGHRETPLHFGNGTRLTVT.